This T cell receptor (beta chain) was sequenced in a study of spatial heterogeneity in lung cancer. Turning to the study itself: Detected beta-chain sequences consistently exceeded alpha-chain sequences. Each distinct TCR and UMI combination averaged more than ten appearances in raw reads.

In its sample, this clonotype ranks as medium-sized. No antigen is known for it. The study's findings and limits: At tumor resection, ubiquitous expanded TCRs were detected in blood more often than later.

From the 5' RACE reads, TCRdb called clonotypes with MiXCR, one entry per CDR3 protein. The sample consists of roughly 10,000 distinct CDR3 sequences, about 24% of them appearing once. The CDR3 extends over 15 amino acids. Trimming took 0 bases from V and 4 from J, leaving 10 bases between them. CDR1 and CDR2 from the germline V gene are SGHRS and YFSETQ. Specified time point: sample taken at primary tumor resection. Unsorted samples of tumor, nontumor lung or frozen PBMC had their whole RNA sequenced. Sequencing was performed on PBMCs, taken at surgery. The rearrangement links TRBV5-1 to TRBJ2-2; D uncertain. The sequence was obtained from a female donor with early-stage non-small cell lung cancer. The CDR3 loop reads CASSLDATGTGELFF. The CDR3 DNA follows: TGCGCCAGCAGCTTGGACGCCACGGGCACCGGGGAGCTGTTTTTT. Complete variable domain (other parts from reference TRBV5-1 and TRBJ2-2): KAGVTQTPRYLIKTRGQQVTLSCSPISGHRSVSWYQQTPGQGLQFLFEYFSETQRNKGNFPGRFSGRQFSNSRSEMNVSTLELGDSALYLCASSLDATGTGELFFGEGSRLTVL.